This T cell receptor beta chain was retrieved from a study of siplizumab effects on memory and regulatory T cells. Concerning this clone itself: Its antigen is unidentified.

General study points: Of the proliferating CD4+ or CD8+ clones, roughly 80-96% lacked a naive or memory phenotype that could be assigned.

This CDR3 has 14 amino acids. Sequencing of each sample assayed 75,000 to 100,000 TCR templates. TCRdb's copy holds only in-frame clones and misses some; the assay was immunoSEQ multiplex PCR. This table holds about 82,000 clones, about 87% found once. This chain uses TRBV12-1 with TRBJ1-1. TRBV12-1 is reported as a pseudogene. The sequencing input was Tregs sorted from blood. This TCR was recovered from a human donor in good health. The CDR3 protein is CASSFLEGGTEAFF. In DNA, the CDR3 is TGTGCCAGCAGCTTCCTAGAGGGCGGGACTGAAGCTTTCTTT.